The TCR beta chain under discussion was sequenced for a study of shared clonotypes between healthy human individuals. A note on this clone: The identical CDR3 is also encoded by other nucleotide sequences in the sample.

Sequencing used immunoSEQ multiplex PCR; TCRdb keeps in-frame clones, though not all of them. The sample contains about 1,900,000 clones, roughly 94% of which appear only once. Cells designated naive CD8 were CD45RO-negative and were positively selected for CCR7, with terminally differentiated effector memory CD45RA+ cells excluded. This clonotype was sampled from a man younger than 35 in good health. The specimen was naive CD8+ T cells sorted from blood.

The CDR3 nucleotides are TGTGCCTGGAGTGTATCAGGGCACGAGCAGTACTTC. Protein: CAWSVSGHEQYF. V is TRBV30 and J is TRBJ2-7; D perhaps matches TRBD1 (5 bases). The CDR3 consists of 12 residues. Germline loops: CDR1 GTSNPN, CDR2 SVGIG (reference sequence). With 0 bases removed from V and 5 bases from J, the gap between germline ends came to 8 bases.